The 14 T cell receptor beta chains listed next were all sequenced from one sample in a study of T cells in Graves' hyperthyroidism and ophthalmopathy. TCR beta CDR3 regions were amplified from RNA. With the HTBI primer set, the TCR CDR3 went through a first round of RT-PCR. A single record per CDR3 protein comes from TCRdb applying MiXCR to the multiplex PCR reads. The data hold 280,000 or so distinct CDR3 sequences, with approximately 14% observed a single time. Material: blood. The receptor set was obtained from a woman in her 50s with Graves' hyperthyroidism that later progressed to Graves' ophthalmopathy.

This clonotype was seen ten or more times. The chain is built from TRBV18 and TRBJ2-7; tentatively, D is TRBD1 (5 bases). The CDR3 sequence is 12 residues long. Trimming shortened V by 2 bases and J by 7 bases, and 9 bases separated the two germline ends. CDR1 KGHSH and CDR2 LQKENI come from the germline V gene. CDR3 nucleotide sequence: TGTGCCAGCTCACCAGAACGGACAGAGCAGTACTTC. Amino acid sequence: CASSPERTEQYF.

At least ten counts were recorded for this clonotype. The rearrangement uses TRBV5-1 and TRBJ1-1; D call uncertain. The CDR3 runs to 14 residues. Trimming stripped 6 bases from V and 0 bases from J, with 12 bases between. The V gene's germline CDR1 is SGHRS and CDR2 YFSETQ. CDR3 amino acids: CASTPGTMNTEAFF. The CDR3 bases are TGCGCCAGCACCCCCGGTACTATGAACACTGAAGCTTTCTTT.

There are many counts of this clonotype. V and J are TRBV5-1 and TRBJ2-2; the match to TRBD2 covers 8 bases. Looked up from germline, CDR1 is SGHRS and CDR2 is YFSETQ. The CDR3 is made up of 15 amino acids. The J segment lost 5 bases and the V segment lost 4 bases, leaving 7 bases of the junction unmatched. The DNA of the CDR3 is TGCGCCAGCAGCCCAACGACTAGCGAGACCGGGGAGCTGTTTTTT. Translation gives CASSPTTSETGELFF.

The V gene is TRBV9, the J gene TRBJ1-6, with D tentatively TRBD1 (6 bases). Germline values: CDR1 SGDLS, CDR2 YYNGEE. Trimming pared 3 bases from V and 0 bases from J, leaving 13 bases between. The CDR3 loop spans 17 amino acids. This chain's CDR3 is CASSARDRSSYNSPLHF. Here the CDR3 DNA reads TGTGCCAGCAGCGCGAGAGACAGGAGCTCCTATAATTCACCCCTCCACTTT. Full variable domain (missing parts from reference TRBV9 and TRBJ1-6): DSGVTQTPKHLITATGQRVTLRCSPRSGDLSVYWYQQSLDQGLQFLIQYYNGEERAKGNILERFSAQQFPDLHSELNLSSLELGDSALYFCASSARDRSSYNSPLHFGNGTRLTVT.

This clonotype was seen at least ten times. The rearrangement links TRBV13 to TRBJ2-7; the D gene is possibly TRBD2 (5 bases). The germline V gene has CDR1 PRHDT and CDR2 FYEKMQ (reference sequence). Trimming shortened V by 5 bases and J by 3 bases, and 14 bases separated the two germline ends. CDR3 length: 14 residues. CDR3 nucleotides: TGTGCCAGCAGCCCGGGAAGAGGGCGCTACGAGCAGTACTTC. Amino acids: CASSPGRGRYEQYF.

In this sample, this clonotype turned up many times. The chain couples TRBV7-2 to TRBJ1-5; D gene uncertain. The V end lost 0 bases, the J end lost 0 bases, and 9 bases lay between the germline ends. Germline values: CDR1 SGHTA, CDR2 FQGNSA. CDR3 length equals 16 residues. CDR3 coding DNA: TGTGCCAGCAGCTTAGCCGGTCCGAATAGCAATCAGCCCCAGCATTTT. Encoded protein: CASSLAGPNSNQPQHF.

Only a few counts were recorded for this clonotype. This chain connects TRBV10-3 to TRBJ1-5; 7 bases match TRBD1. The germline V gene encodes CDR1 ENHRY and CDR2 SYGVKD. V gave up 8 bases and J gave up 1 base; unmatched junction bases: 2. There are 13 residues in the CDR3. In DNA form, the CDR3 reads TGTGCCATCGCCAGGGGGAGCAATCAGCCCCAGCATTTT. The encoded protein is CAIARGSNQPQHF.

This clonotype has a count of ten or more. V and J are TRBV6-1 and TRBJ2-7; D not resolved. The length of the CDR3 is 13 residues. Trimming removed 5 bases from V and 7 bases from J, with 15 bases in between. Looked up from germline, CDR1 is MNHNS and CDR2 is SASEGT. The CDR3: CASSISARGEQYF. The CDR3 DNA is TGTGCCAGCAGTATCAGCGCCCGAGGTGAGCAGTACTTC.

This clonotype showed up many times. This sequence joins TRBV2 and TRBJ1-5, with no clear D. Germline loops: CDR1 SNHLY, CDR2 FYNNEI. The CDR3 length is 13 residues. V was clipped by 7 bases and J by 3 bases, with 10 bases between them. The CDR3 bases are TGTGCCAGCACCAATCAGCTCAATCAGCCCCAGCATTTT. This sequence encodes CASTNQLNQPQHF.

This clonotype was detected only a few times. This could be a read error, since a much larger clone is one nucleotide away. The V gene is TRBV3-1, the J gene TRBJ1-2; D call uncertain. The germline CDR1 and CDR2 sequences are LGHDT and YNNKEL (reference sequence). This CDR3 has 12 amino acids. The germline V and J ends were trimmed by 3 bases and 7 bases, with 9 bases remaining between them. This chain's CDR3 is CASSQGEGGYTF. DNA of the CDR3: TGTGCCAGCAGCCAGGGAGAGGGTGGCTACACCTTC. The variable domain in full, with the rest retrieved from reference TRBV3-1 and TRBJ1-2, is DTAVSQTPKYLVTQMGNDKSIKCEQNLGHDTMYWYKQDSKKFLKIMFSYNNKELIINETVPNRFSPKSPDKAHLNLHINSLELGDSAVYFCASSQGEGGYTFGSGTRLTVV.

Many counts were recorded for this clonotype. V is TRBV16 and J is TRBJ1-5; D remains ambiguous. The V end was cut by 3 bases, the J end by 5 bases, with 11 bases between. Per the germline V gene, CDR1 is KGHSY and CDR2 is FQNENV. CDR3 length: 14 residues. The CDR3 DNA follows: TGTGCCAGCAGCCAGGGCGGATCTTATCAGCCCCAGCATTTT. Translating it yields CASSQGGSYQPQHF. Complete variable domain (other parts from reference TRBV16 and TRBJ1-5): GEEVAQTPKHLVRGEGQKAKLYCAPIKGHSYVFWYQQVLKNEFKFLISFQNENVFDETGMPKERFSAKCLPNSPCSLEIQATKLEDSAVYFCASSQGGSYQPQHFGDGTRLSIL.

The sample holds many counts of this clonotype. This rearrangement joins TRBV20-1 to TRBJ2-3; 9 bases match TRBD2. The CDR3 is 16 amino acids. CDR1 and CDR2 (germline): DFQATT, SNEGSKA (reference sequence). With V trimmed by 0 bases and J by 2 bases, 6 bases remained unmatched. The CDR3 nucleotides are TGCAGTGCTAGAGACAGCGGGAGGCCCTACACAGATACGCAGTATTTT. Its protein is CSARDSGRPYTDTQYF.

This clonotype has just a few counts. The rearrangement joins TRBV18 to TRBJ1-3; no definite D call. CDR3 length: 14 amino acids. V was cut by 3 bases and J by 3 bases, with 9 bases left in between. Germline V gene sequence: CDR1 KGHSH, CDR2 LQKENI. CDR3 sequence (DNA): TGTGCCAGCTCACCGCTGTCGAATGGAAACACCATATATTTT. It specifies CASSPLSNGNTIYF. The full variable domain, with the rest looked up from reference TRBV18 and TRBJ1-3, is NAGVMQNPRHLVRRRGQEARLRCSPMKGHSHVYWYRQLPEEGLKFMVYLQKENIIDESGMPKERFSAEFPKEGPSILRIQQVVRGDSAAYFCASSPLSNGNTIYFGEGSWLTVV.

At least ten counts were recorded for this clonotype. The rearrangement uses TRBV2 and TRBJ2-7; 7 bases line up with TRBD1. CDR1 is SNHLY, CDR2 FYNNEI, per germline. Trimming cost V 8 bases and J 2 bases; bases outside gene matches: 9. The CDR3 consists of 14 residues. This CDR3 reads CASRIGTEAYEQYF. The CDR3 DNA sequence: TGTGCCAGCCGTATCGGGACAGAGGCCTACGAGCAGTACTTC.